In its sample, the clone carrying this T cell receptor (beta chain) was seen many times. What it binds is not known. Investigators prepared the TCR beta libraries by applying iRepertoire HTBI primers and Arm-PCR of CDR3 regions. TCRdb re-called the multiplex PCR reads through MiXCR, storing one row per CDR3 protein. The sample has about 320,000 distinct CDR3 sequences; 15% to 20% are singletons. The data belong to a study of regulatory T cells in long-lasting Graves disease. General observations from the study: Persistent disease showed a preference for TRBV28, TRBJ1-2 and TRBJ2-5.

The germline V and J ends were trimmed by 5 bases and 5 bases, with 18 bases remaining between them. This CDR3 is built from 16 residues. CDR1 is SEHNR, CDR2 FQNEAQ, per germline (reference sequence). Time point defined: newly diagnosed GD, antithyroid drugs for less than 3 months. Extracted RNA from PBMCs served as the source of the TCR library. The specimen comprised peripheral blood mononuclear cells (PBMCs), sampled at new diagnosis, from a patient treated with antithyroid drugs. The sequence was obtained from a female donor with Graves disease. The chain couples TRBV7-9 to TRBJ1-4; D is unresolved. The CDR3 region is CASSPGGSPRNEKLFF. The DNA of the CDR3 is TGTGCCAGCAGCCCGGGAGGGTCGCCCCGAAATGAAAAACTGTTTTTT.